One and the same sample provided the 14 T cell receptor beta chains below, sequenced in a study of blood T cells in healthy people across ages. Through a sample-barcoded 5' primer and a J-beta primer mix, a second PCR was run for roughly 7 to 12 cycles. TCRdb redid the calling of the 5' RACE reads with MiXCR, one entry per CDR3 protein. Here the sample spans around 800,000 distinct CDR3 sequences, around half being singletons. The sequenced sample consisted of blood. The receptors come from a man older than 75 in good health.

The chain combines TRBV6-2 or TRBV6-3 with TRBJ2-7, with a possible D match to TRBD2 (6 bases). The CDR3 loop spans 15 amino acids. The germline V gene has CDR1 MNHEY and CDR2 SVGEGT. V was clipped by 6 bases and J by 4 bases, with 19 bases between them. The CDR3 sequence is CASSPNGLTTYEQYF. DNA for the CDR3: TGTGCCAGCAGCCCTAATGGACTAACCACGTACGAGCAGTACTTC.

The chain links TRBV27 to TRBJ2-7; unclear D gene. Between the trimmed V and J ends, which lost 4 bases and 7 bases, there was a span of 17 bases. Per germline, CDR1 MNHEY and CDR2 SMNVEV (reference sequence). The CDR3 contains 14 residues. The CDR3 DNA follows: TGTGCCAGCAGTTCAACGGTAACCTTCCGGGAGCAGTACTTC. It yields the protein CASSSTVTFREQYF.

This clonotype was counted a few times. This chain joins TRBV7-3 and TRBJ2-3; tentatively, D is TRBD1 (5 bases). This CDR3 has 14 residues. CDR1 SGHTA and CDR2 FQGTGA come from the germline V gene. The V and J ends lost 5 bases and 7 bases respectively, with 16 bases between them. The DNA of the CDR3 is TGTGCCAGCAGCATCGACAGTACTCGTAATACGCAGTATTTT. This codes for CASSIDSTRNTQYF.

The chain uses TRBV28 and TRBJ2-7; the match to TRBD2 covers 10 bases. V lost 7 bases, J lost 4 bases, and 10 bases stayed unmatched. The CDR3 is 15 residues long. Per the germline V gene, CDR1 is MDHEN and CDR2 is SYDVKM. The CDR3 bases are TGTGCCAGCAACCCCCAGGCTAGCGGGAGTTACGAGCAGTACTTC. Amino acid sequence: CASNPQASGSYEQYF.

The J gene is TRBJ1-5, the V gene TRBV30, with 7 bases fitting TRBD1. Germline assignment: CDR1 GTSNPN and CDR2 SVGIG (reference sequence). Trimming took 2 bases from V and 3 from J; bases not matched to a gene: 7. The CDR3 contains 15 residues. CDR3 amino acids: CAWSPRGQPNQPQHF. The DNA of the CDR3 is TGTGCCTGGAGTCCGAGGGGACAGCCCAATCAGCCCCAGCATTTT. Looking up the rest from reference TRBV30 and TRBJ1-5 gives the full variable domain: SQTIHQWPATLVQPVGSPLSLECTVEGTSNPNLYWYRQAAGRGLQLLFYSVGIGQISSEVPQNLSASRPQDRQFILSSKKLLLSDSGFYLCAWSPRGQPNQPQHFGDGTRLSIL.

This clonotype appeared a single time. Just one base apart from a much larger clone, this may be a read error. The chain couples TRBV29-1 to TRBJ2-5; the match to TRBD1 covers 8 bases. The CDR3 contains 14 residues. Germline V gene sequence: CDR1 SQVTM, CDR2 ANQGSEA. V shed 2 bases and J 11 bases; nucleotides not matched to a gene: 13. The CDR3 bases are TGCAGCGTTGAACAGACAGGGGTGTCTTTAGGGCAGTACTTC. Amino acids: CSVEQTGVSLGQYF.

This chain joins TRBV25-1 and TRBJ1-6; no clear D. V was cut by 2 bases and J by 4 bases, with 15 bases left in between. Germline values: CDR1 MGHDK, CDR2 SYGVNS. The CDR3 spans 17 residues. In DNA form, the CDR3 reads TGTGCCAGCAGTGAACTCGTCCGGACTGAGTATAATTCACCCCTCCACTTT. Translating it yields CASSELVRTEYNSPLHF.

V gene TRBV7-2 combines with J gene TRBJ1-5; 7 bases are a match to TRBD1. Germline CDR1 reads SGHTA; CDR2 reads FQGNSA. Trimming cost V 5 bases and J 7 bases; bases outside gene matches: 14. The CDR3 totals 16 residues. The CDR3 loop is CASSQGVETGRQPQHF. CDR3 DNA: TGTGCCAGCAGCCAGGGGGTCGAGACAGGGAGACAGCCCCAGCATTTT.

The chain combines TRBV14 with TRBJ2-3, with TRBD2 matching over 11 bases. CDR1 SGHDN and CDR2 FVKESK come from the germline V gene. Trimming at V came to 3 bases and at J to 3 bases, leaving 8 bases not matched to a gene. The CDR3 spans 17 residues. CDR3 bases: TGTGCCAGCAGCCATGGCTTAGCGGGAGGGCCGACAGATACGCAGTATTTT. It translates to CASSHGLAGGPTDTQYF.

The chain carries TRBV10-3 and TRBJ1-5; possibly TRBD1 for D (6 bases). Between the trimmed V and J ends, which lost 10 bases and 0 bases, there was a span of 13 bases. The CDR3 length is 14 residues. Per germline, CDR1 ENHRY and CDR2 SYGVKD. CDR3 sequence (DNA): TGTGCCAGCGGACAGTCCGATAGCAATCAGCCCCAGCATTTT. Protein: CASGQSDSNQPQHF.

This clonotype came up a few times. V usage is TRBV20-1 and J usage is TRBJ2-3; 11 bases match TRBD2. V lost 5 bases and J lost 2; bases outside the gene matches: 6. Germline V gives CDR1 DFQATT, CDR2 SNEGSKA (reference sequence). The CDR3 is made up of 15 amino acids. This CDR3 reads CSACGTSGTTDTQYF. CDR3 bases: TGCAGTGCTTGCGGGACTAGCGGAACCACAGATACGCAGTATTTT.

The chain recombines TRBV6-2 or TRBV6-3 with TRBJ1-1, with 7 bases fitting TRBD1. This CDR3 has 14 amino acids. CDR1 is MNHEY and CDR2 is SVGEGT in the germline V gene. Germline trimming cut 6 bases from V and 5 bases from J; bases unmatched to any gene: 9. For the CDR3, the DNA is TGTGCCAGCAGAGAATGGGACAGAGAGACTGAAGCTTTCTTT. It is translated as CASREWDRETEAFF.

This rearrangement joins TRBV12-3 or TRBV12-4 to TRBJ2-5; 11 nucleotides line up with TRBD2. The CDR3 runs to 14 residues. J gave up 4 bases and V 5 bases, and 3 bases lay outside the gene matches. This CDR3 reads CASSPLAGAETQYF. The CDR3 DNA sequence: TGTGCCAGCAGTCCACTAGCGGGAGCAGAGACCCAGTACTTC.

This clonotype was counted many times. The chain uses TRBV28 and TRBJ1-6; no clear D. V lost 8 bases and J lost 7, with 9 bases in between. CDR3 length: 12 amino acids. CDR1 is MDHEN and CDR2 is SYDVKM in the germline V gene. CDR3 sequence: CASHAPNSPLHF. In nucleotides, the CDR3 is TGTGCCAGCCATGCCCCCAATTCACCCCTCCACTTT. Filled out from reference TRBV28 and TRBJ1-6, the complete variable domain reads DVKVTQSSRYLVKRTGEKVFLECVQDMDHENMFWYRQDPGLGLRLIYFSYDVKMKEKGDIPEGYSVSREKKERFSLILESASTNQTSMYLCASHAPNSPLHFGNGTRLTVT.